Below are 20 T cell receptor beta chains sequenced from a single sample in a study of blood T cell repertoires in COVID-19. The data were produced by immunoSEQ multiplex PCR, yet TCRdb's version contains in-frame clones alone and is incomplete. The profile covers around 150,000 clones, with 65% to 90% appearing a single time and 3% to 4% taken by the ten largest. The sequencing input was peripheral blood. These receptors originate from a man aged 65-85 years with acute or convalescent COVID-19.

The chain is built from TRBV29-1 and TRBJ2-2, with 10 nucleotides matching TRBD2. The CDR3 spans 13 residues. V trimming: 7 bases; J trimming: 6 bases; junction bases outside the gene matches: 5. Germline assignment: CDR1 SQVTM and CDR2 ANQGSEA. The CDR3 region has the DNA TGCAGCGGGCACCTAGCGGGAGCCGGGGAGCTGTTTTTT. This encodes CSGHLAGAGELFF.

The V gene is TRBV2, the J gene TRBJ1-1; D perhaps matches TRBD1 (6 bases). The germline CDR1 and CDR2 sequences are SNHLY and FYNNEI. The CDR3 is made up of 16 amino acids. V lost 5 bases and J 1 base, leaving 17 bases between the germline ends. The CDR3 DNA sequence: TGTGCCAGCAGTTGGGGGGGGCTGTTAGGGAACACTGAAGCTTTCTTT. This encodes CASSWGGLLGNTEAFF.

The CDR3 sequence: CASSDVSPRLSNQPQHF. As DNA, the CDR3 is TGTGCCAGCAGTGATGTGTCCCCGCGTCTTAGCAATCAGCCCCAGCATTTT. The chain carries TRBV6-1 and TRBJ1-5; unclear D gene. The V gene's germline CDR1 is MNHNS and CDR2 SASEGT. The CDR3 totals 17 residues. Deletions cut 3 bases from V and 0 bases from J, with 15 bases between.

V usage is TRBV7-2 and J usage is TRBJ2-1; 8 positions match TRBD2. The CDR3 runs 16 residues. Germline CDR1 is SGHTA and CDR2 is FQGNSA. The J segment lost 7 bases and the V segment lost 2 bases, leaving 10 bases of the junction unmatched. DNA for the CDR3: TGTGCCAGCAGCTTAAGGGGAGCGGGAGAATCGAATGAGCAGTTCTTC. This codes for CASSLRGAGESNEQFF.

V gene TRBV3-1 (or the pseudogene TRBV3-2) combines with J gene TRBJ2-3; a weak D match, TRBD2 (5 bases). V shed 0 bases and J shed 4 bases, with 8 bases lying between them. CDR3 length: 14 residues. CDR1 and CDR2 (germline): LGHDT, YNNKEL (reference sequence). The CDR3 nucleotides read TGTGCCAGCAGCCAAGATTCTAGCCCAGATACGCAGTATTTT. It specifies CASSQDSSPDTQYF.

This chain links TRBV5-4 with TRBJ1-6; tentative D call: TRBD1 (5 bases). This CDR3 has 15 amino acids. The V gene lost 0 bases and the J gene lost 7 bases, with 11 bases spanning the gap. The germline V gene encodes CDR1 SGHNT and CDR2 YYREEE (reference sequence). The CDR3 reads CASSLDGAENSPLHF. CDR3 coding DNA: TGTGCCAGCAGCTTGGATGGGGCAGAAAATTCACCCCTCCACTTT.

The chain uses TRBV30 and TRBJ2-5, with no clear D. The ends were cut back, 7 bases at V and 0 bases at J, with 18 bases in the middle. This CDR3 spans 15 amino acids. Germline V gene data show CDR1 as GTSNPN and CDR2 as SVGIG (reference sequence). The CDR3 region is CAYQSYTLYQETQYF. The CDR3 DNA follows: TGTGCCTACCAGTCTTACACCCTCTACCAAGAGACCCAGTACTTC.

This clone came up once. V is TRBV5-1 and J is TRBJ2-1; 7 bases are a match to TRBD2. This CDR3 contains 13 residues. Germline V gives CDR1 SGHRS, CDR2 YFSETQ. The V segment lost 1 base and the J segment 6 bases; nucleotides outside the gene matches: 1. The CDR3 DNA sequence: TGCGCCAGCAGCTTGCGACTAGCCAATGAGCAGTTCTTC. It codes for CASSLRLANEQFF.

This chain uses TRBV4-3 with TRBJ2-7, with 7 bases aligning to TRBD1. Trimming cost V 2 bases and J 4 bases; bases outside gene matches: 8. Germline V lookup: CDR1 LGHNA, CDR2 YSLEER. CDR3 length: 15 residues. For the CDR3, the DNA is TGCGCCAGCAGCCAAAGGGCAGGGGGAGTTTACGAGCAGTACTTC. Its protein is CASSQRAGGVYEQYF.

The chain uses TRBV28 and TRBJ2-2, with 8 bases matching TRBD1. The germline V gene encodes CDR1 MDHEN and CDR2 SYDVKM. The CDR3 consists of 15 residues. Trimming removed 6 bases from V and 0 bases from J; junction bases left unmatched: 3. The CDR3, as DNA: TGTGCCAGCAGCGGGACAGGAACGAACACCGGGGAGCTGTTTTTT. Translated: CASSGTGTNTGELFF.

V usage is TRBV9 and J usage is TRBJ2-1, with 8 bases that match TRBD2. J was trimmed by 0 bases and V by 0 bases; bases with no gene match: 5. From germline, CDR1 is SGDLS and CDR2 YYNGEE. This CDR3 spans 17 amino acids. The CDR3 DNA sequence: TGTGCCAGCAGCGTAGTCCCGGGAGGGAGCTCCTACAATGAGCAGTTCTTC. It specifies CASSVVPGGSSYNEQFF. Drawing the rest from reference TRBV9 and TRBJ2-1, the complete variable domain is DSGVTQTPKHLITATGQRVTLRCSPRSGDLSVYWYQQSLDQGLQFLIQYYNGEERAKGNILERFSAQQFPDLHSELNLSSLELGDSALYFCASSVVPGGSSYNEQFFGPGTRLTVL.

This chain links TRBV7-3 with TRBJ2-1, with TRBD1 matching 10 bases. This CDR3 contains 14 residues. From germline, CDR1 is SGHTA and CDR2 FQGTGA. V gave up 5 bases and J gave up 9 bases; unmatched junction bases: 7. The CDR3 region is CASSPDRGQGEQFF. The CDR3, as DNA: TGTGCCAGCAGCCCCGACAGGGGGCAAGGTGAGCAGTTCTTC. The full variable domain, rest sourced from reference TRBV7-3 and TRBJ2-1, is GAGVSQTPSNKVTEKGKYVELRCDPISGHTALYWYRQSLGQGPEFLIYFQGTGAADDSGLPNDRFFAVRPEGSVSTLKIQRTERGDSAVYLCASSPDRGQGEQFFGPGTRLTVL.

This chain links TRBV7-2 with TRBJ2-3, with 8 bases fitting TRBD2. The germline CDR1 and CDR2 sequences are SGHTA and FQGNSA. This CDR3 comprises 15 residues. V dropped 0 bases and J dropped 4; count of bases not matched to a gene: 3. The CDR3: CASSLASGRADTQYF. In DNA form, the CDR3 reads TGTGCCAGCAGCTTAGCGAGCGGGAGAGCAGATACGCAGTATTTT.

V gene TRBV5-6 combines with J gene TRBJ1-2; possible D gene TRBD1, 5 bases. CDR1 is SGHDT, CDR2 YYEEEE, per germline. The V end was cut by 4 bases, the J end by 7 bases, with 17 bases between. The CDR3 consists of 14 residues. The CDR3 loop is CASSPPGGVGGYTF. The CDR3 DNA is TGTGCCAGCAGCCCCCCGGGGGGGGTAGGTGGCTACACCTTC. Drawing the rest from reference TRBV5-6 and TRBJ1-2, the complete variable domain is DAGVTQSPTHLIKTRGQQVTLRCSPKSGHDTVSWYQQALGQGPQFIFQYYEEEERQRGNFPDRFSGHQFPNYSSELNVNALLLGDSALYLCASSPPGGVGGYTFGSGTRLTVV.

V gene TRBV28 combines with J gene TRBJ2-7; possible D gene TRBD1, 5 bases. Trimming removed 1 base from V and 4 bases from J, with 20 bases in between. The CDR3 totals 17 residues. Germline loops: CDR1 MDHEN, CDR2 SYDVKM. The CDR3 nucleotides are TGTGCCAGCAGTTTATTGGGGCAGACCCTAAAAAAATACGAGCAGTACTTC. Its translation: CASSLLGQTLKKYEQYF.

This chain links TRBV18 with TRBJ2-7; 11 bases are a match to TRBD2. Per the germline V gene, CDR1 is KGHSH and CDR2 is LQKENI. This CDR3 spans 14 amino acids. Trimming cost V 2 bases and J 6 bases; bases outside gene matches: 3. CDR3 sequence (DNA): TGTGCCAGCTCACCAGCCGGGACTAGCGGCGAGCAGTACTTC. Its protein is CASSPAGTSGEQYF.

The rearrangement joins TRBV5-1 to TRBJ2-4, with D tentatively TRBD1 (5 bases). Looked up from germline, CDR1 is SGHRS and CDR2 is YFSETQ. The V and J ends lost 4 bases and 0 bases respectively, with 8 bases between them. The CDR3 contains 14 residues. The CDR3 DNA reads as TGCGCCAGCAGCATGACAGTAGCCAAAAACATTCAGTACTTC. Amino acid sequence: CASSMTVAKNIQYF.

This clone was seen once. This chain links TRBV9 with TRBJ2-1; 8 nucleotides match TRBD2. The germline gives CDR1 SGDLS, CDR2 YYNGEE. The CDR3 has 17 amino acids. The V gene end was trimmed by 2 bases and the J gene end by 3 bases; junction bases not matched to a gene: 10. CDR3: CASSVWGLGKNYNEQFF. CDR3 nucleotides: TGTGCCAGCAGCGTCTGGGGACTAGGGAAAAACTACAATGAGCAGTTCTTC.

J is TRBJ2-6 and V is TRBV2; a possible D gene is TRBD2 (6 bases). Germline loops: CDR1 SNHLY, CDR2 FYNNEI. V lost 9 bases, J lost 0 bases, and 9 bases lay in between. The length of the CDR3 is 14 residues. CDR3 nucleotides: TGTGCCAGTGCGGGGTACTCTGGGGCCAACGTCCTGACTTTC. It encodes CASAGYSGANVLTF.

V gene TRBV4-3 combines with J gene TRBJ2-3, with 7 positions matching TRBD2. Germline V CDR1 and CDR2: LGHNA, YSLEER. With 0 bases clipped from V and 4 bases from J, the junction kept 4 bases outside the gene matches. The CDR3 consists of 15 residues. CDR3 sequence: CASSQEGGVPDTQYF. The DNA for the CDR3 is TGCGCCAGCAGCCAAGAGGGAGGGGTTCCAGATACGCAGTATTTT.